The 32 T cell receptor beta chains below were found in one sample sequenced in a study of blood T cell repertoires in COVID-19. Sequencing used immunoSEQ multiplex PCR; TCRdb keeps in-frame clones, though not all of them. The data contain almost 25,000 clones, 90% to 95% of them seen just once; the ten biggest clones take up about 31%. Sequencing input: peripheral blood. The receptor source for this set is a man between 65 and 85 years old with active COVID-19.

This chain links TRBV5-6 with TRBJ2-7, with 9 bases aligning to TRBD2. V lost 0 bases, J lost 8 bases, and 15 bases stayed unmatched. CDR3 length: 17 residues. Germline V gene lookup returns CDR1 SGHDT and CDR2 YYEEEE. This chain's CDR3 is CASSLAVNSGSPGKQYF. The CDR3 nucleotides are TGTGCCAGCAGCTTGGCGGTAAATAGCGGGAGTCCTGGAAAGCAGTACTTC.

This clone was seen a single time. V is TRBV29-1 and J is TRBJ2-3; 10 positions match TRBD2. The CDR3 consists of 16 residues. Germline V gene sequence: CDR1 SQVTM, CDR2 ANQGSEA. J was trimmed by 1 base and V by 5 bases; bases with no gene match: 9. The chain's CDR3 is CSVRSGRAMGTDTQYF. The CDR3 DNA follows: TGCAGCGTTCGAAGCGGGAGGGCGATGGGCACAGATACGCAGTATTTT.

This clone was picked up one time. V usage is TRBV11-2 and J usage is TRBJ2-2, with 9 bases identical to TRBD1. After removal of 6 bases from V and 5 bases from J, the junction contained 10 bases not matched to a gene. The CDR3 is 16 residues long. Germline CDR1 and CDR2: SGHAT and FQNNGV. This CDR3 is CASRSPTGGRTGELFF. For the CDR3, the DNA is TGTGCCAGCAGATCACCGACAGGGGGACGTACCGGGGAGCTGTTTTTT.

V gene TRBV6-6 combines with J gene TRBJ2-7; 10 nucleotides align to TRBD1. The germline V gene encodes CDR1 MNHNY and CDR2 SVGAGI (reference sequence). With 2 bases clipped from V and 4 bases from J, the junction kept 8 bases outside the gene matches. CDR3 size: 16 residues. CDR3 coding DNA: TGTGCCAGCAGTTACACATGGGACAGGGGCAAATACGAGCAGTACTTC. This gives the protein CASSYTWDRGKYEQYF.

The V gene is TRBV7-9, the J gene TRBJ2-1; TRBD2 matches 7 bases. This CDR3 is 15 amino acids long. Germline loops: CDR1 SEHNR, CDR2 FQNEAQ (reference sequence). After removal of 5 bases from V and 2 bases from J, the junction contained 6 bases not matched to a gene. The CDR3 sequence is CASSHRGGAYNEQFF. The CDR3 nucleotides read TGTGCCAGCAGCCATCGTGGGGGGGCCTACAATGAGCAGTTCTTC.

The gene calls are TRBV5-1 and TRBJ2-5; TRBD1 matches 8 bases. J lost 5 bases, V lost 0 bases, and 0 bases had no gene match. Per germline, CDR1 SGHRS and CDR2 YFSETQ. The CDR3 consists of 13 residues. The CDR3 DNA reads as TGCGCCAGCAGCTTGGGGACAGGGGAGACCCAGTACTTC. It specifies CASSLGTGETQYF.

The CDR3 DNA is TGTGCCAGCAGGACTAGCGGAGGCCCCCACGAGCAGTACTTC. This sequence encodes CASRTSGGPHEQYF. The chain recombines TRBV5-8 with TRBJ2-7; 9 bases agree with TRBD2. The trim removed 5 bases at V and 5 bases at J, leaving 8 bases unmatched. The CDR3 length is 14 residues. CDR1 is SGHTS and CDR2 is YDEGEE in the germline V gene.

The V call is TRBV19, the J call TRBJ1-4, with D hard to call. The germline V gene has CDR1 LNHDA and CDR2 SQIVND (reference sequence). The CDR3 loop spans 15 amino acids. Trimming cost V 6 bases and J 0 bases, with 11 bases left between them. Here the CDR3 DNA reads TGTGCCAGTAGACCCCGGGGTACAACTAATGAAAAACTGTTTTTT. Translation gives CASRPRGTTNEKLFF.

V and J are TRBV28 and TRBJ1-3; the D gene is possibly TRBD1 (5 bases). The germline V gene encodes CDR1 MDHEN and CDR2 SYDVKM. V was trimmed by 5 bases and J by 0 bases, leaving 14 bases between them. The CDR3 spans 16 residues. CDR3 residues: CASSIIDSFSGNTIYF. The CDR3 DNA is TGTGCCAGCAGTATAATTGACAGCTTCTCTGGAAACACCATATATTTT. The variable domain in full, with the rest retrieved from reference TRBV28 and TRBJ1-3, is DVKVTQSSRYLVKRTGEKVFLECVQDMDHENMFWYRQDPGLGLRLIYFSYDVKMKEKGDIPEGYSVSREKKERFSLILESASTNQTSMYLCASSIIDSFSGNTIYFGEGSWLTVV.

CDR3 nucleotide sequence: TGCGCCAGCAGCCTTACCTTGACTGAAGTGATTAACTATGGCTACACCTTC. This translates into CASSLTLTEVINYGYTF. The chain combines TRBV4-3 with TRBJ1-2; the D is unclear. V was trimmed by 4 bases and J by 1 base, leaving 19 bases between them. This CDR3 is built from 17 residues. Germline loops: CDR1 LGHNA, CDR2 YSLEER.

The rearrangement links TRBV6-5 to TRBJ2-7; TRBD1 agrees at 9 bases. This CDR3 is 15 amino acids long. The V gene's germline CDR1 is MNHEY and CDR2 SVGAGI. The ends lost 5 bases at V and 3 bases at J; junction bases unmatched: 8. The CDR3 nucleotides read TGTGCCAGCAGTCCTCGGGGACAGGGTAGCTACGAGCAGTACTTC. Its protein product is CASSPRGQGSYEQYF.

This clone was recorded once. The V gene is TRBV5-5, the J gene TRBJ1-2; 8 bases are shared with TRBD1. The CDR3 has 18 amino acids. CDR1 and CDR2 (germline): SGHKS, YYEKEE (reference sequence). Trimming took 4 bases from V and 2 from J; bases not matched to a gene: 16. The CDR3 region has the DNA TGTGCCAGCAGCCCTGGACAGGGATTTATCCCCCAAAACTATGGCTACACCTTC. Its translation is CASSPGQGFIPQNYGYTF.

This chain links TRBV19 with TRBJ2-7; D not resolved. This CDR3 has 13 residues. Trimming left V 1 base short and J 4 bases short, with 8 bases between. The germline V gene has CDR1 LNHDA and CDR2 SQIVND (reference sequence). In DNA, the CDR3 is TGTGCCAGTAGTATAGGTACTGAGTACGAGCAGTACTTC. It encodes CASSIGTEYEQYF.

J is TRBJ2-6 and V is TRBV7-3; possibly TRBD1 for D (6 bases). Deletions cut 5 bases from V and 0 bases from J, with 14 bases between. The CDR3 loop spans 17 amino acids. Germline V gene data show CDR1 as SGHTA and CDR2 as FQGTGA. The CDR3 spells CASSPQGWSSGANVLTF. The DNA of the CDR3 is TGTGCCAGCAGCCCCCAGGGGTGGAGCTCTGGGGCCAACGTCCTGACTTTC.

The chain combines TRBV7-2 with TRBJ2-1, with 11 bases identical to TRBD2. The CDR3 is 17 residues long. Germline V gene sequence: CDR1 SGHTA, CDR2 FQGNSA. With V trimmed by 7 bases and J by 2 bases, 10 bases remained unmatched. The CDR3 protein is CASTLRGTSGTYNEQFF. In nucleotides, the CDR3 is TGTGCCAGCACCCTCCGAGGGACTAGCGGCACCTACAATGAGCAGTTCTTC.

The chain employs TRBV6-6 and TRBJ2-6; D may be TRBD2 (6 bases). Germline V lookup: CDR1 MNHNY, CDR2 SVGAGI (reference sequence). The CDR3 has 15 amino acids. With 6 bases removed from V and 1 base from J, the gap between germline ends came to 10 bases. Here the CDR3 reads CASSPRGSGANVLTF. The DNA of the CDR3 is TGTGCCAGCAGCCCCCGGGGGTCTGGGGCCAACGTCCTGACTTTC.

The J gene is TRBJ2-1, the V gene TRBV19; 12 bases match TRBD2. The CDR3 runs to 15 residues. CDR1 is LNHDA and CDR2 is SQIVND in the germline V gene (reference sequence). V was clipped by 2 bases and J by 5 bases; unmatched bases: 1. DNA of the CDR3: TGTGCCAGTAGTATAACTAGCGGGAGGAACAATGAGCAGTTCTTC. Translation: CASSITSGRNNEQFF.

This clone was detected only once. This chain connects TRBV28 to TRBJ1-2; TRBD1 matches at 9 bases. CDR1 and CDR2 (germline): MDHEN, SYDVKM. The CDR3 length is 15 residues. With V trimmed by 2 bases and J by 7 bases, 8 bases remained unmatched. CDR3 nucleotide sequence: TGTGCCAGCAGTTTAGACACAGGGGGCGCCGGTGGCTACACCTTC. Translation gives CASSLDTGGAGGYTF.

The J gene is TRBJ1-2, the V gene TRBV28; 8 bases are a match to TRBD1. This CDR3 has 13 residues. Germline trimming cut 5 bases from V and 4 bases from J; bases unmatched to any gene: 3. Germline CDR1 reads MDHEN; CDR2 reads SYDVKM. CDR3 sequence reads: CASSTGTGYGYTF. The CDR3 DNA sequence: TGTGCCAGCAGTACCGGGACAGGCTATGGCTACACCTTC.

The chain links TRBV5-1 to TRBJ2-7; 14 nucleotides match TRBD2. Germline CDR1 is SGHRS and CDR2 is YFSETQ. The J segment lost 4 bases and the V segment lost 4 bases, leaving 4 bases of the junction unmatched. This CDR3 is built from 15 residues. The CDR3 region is CASSLGTSGGYEQYF. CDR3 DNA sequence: TGCGCCAGCAGCCTCGGGACTAGCGGGGGATACGAGCAGTACTTC.

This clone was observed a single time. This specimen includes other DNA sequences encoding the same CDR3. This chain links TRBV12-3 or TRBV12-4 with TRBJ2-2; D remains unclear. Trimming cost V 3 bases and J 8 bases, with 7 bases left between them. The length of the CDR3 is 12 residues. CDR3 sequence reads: CASSFFPGELFF. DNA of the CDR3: TGTGCCAGCAGTTTCTTTCCGGGGGAGCTGTTTTTT.

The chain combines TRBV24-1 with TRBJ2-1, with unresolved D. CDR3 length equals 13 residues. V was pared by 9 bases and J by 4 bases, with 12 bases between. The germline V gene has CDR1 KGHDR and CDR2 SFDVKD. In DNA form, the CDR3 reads TGTGCCACCGCAGGAACTCCTTACAATGAGCAGTTCTTC. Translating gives CATAGTPYNEQFF.

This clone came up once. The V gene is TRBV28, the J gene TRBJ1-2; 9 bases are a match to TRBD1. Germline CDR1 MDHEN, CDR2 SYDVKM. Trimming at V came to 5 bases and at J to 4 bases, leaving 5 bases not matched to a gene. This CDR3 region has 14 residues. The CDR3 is CASSKGQGVYGYTF. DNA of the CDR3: TGTGCCAGCAGTAAGGGACAGGGAGTCTATGGCTACACCTTC.

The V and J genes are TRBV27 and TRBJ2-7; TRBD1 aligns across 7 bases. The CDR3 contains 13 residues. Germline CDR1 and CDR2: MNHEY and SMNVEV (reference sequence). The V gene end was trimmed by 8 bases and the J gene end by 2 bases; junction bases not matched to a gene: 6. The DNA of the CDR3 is TGTGCCAGCGCTGGGACAGTAACCTACGAGCAGTACTTC. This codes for CASAGTVTYEQYF.

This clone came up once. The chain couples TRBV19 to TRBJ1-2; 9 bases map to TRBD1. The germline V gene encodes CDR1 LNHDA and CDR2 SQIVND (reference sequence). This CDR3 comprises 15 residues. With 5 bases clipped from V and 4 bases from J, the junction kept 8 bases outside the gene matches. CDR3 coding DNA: TGTGCCAGTAGTTCCCGGGACAGGGTGGTCTATGGCTACACCTTC. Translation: CASSSRDRVVYGYTF.

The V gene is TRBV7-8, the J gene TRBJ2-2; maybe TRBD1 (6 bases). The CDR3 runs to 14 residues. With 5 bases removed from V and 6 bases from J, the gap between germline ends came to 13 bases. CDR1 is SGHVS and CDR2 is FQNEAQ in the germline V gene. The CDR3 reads CASSRQAQPGELFF. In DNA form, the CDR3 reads TGTGCCAGCAGCCGACAGGCTCAACCCGGGGAGCTGTTTTTT.

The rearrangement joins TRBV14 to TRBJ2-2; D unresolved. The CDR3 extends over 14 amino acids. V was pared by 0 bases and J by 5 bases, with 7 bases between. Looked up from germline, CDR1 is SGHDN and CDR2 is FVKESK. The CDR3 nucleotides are TGTGCCAGCAGCCAAGATCGAGGTACCGGGGAGCTGTTTTTT. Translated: CASSQDRGTGELFF.

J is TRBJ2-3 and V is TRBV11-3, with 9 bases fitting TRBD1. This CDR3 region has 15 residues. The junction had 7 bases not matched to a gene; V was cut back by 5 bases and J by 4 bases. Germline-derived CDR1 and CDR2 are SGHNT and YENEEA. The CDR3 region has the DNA TGTGCCAGCAGCCCCTCCCGGACAGGGGCAGATACGCAGTATTTT. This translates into CASSPSRTGADTQYF.

The DNA of the CDR3 is TGTGCCAGCAGCCATCAGGGACAGGGCTTTGGCGAGCAGTACTTC. This sequence encodes CASSHQGQGFGEQYF. V gene TRBV11-3 combines with J gene TRBJ2-7; 9 bases map to TRBD1. The length of the CDR3 is 15 residues. From germline, CDR1 is SGHNT and CDR2 YENEEA. J was trimmed by 6 bases and V by 5 bases; bases with no gene match: 11.

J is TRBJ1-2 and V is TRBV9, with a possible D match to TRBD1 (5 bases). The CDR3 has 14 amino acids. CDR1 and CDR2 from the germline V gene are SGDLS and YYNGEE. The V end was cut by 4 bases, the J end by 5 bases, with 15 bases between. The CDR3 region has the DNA TGTGCCAGCAGCCCCACAGGTACGGATTATGGCTACACCTTC. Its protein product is CASSPTGTDYGYTF. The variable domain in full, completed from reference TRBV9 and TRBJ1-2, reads DSGVTQTPKHLITATGQRVTLRCSPRSGDLSVYWYQQSLDQGLQFLIQYYNGEERAKGNILERFSAQQFPDLHSELNLSSLELGDSALYFCASSPTGTDYGYTFGSGTRLTVV.

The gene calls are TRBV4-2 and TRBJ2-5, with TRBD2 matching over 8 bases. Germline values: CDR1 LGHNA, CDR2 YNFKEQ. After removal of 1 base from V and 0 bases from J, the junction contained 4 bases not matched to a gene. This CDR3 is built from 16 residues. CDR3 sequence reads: CASSQAGGGNQETQYF. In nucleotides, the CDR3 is TGTGCCAGCAGCCAAGCGGGCGGGGGGAACCAAGAGACCCAGTACTTC.

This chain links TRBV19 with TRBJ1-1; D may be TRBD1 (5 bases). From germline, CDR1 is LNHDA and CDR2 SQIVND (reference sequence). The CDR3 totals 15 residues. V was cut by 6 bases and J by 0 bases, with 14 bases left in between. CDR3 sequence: CASRLGGVVNTEAFF. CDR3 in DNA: TGTGCCAGTAGATTGGGGGGAGTAGTGAACACTGAAGCTTTCTTT.